This TCR beta chain was identified in a study of tumor-infiltrating lymphocytes in oesophageal squamous cell carcinoma. TCRdb ran MiXCR on the PCR reads and lists one entry per CDR3 protein. Here the sample spans around 11,000 distinct CDR3 sequences, roughly 60% being singletons. The receptor's source is a male donor with esophageal squamous cell carcinoma. The sequenced sample consisted of esophageal tumor tissue.

The CDR3 DNA follows: TGTGCCAGCTCACCACCAGGCGGGGGCAAAAACATTCAGTACTTC. It specifies CASSPPGGGKNIQYF. The chain recombines TRBV18 with TRBJ2-4, with 7 bases aligning to TRBD2. The CDR3 totals 15 residues. J lost 3 bases, V lost 0 bases, and 2 bases had no gene match. Germline V gene sequence: CDR1 KGHSH, CDR2 LQKENI. Using reference TRBV18 and TRBJ2-4 for the parts outside the CDR3, the full variable domain is NAGVMQNPRHLVRRRGQEARLRCSPMKGHSHVYWYRQLPEEGLKFMVYLQKENIIDESGMPKERFSAEFPKEGPSILRIQQVVRGDSAAYFCASSPPGGGKNIQYFGAGTRLSVL.